One and the same sample provided the 16 T cell receptor beta chains below, sequenced in a study of shared clonotypes between healthy human individuals (dated by TCRdb to the early 2020s). Library prep was done by the immunoSEQ multiplex PCR assay. TCRdb carries this immuneACCESS record with in-frame sequences only. Its versions omit some clonotypes, under half of them owing to an unresolved V gene in the studies checked, with the rest unexplained. The sample table shows about 820,000 clones, and more than 85% are seen once. The ten largest clones take up approximately 25% of the sample. CD8 naive samples were CD45RO-negative cells positively selected for CCR7, giving a CD45RA+CCR7+ population that excluded TemRA cells. Material for sequencing was naive CD8+ T cells sorted from blood. Reading the label with the study, this specimen's cell subset or site is: CD45RA+CCR7+. The receptors shown here come from a man aged 30 to 45 in good health.

This clone was recorded only once. The chain combines TRBV11-2 with TRBJ2-7, with a tentative D call TRBD2 (5 bases). Trimming removed 1 base from V and 3 bases from J, with 13 bases in between. This CDR3 spans 15 amino acids. Germline CDR1 and CDR2: SGHAT and FQNNGV. DNA for the CDR3: TGTGCCAGCAGCTTAGTCGGCACGGGGTACTACGAGCAGTACTTC. Translation: CASSLVGTGYYEQYF.

The chain has TRBV9 and TRBJ2-1; possibly TRBD1 or TRBD2 for D (6 bases each). The CDR3 contains 16 residues. V lost 0 bases and J lost 7, with 17 bases in between. Looked up from germline, CDR1 is SGDLS and CDR2 is YYNGEE. CDR3 sequence: CASSVATGAAANEQFF. CDR3 nucleotide sequence: TGTGCCAGCAGCGTAGCTACGGGGGCGGCCGCAAATGAGCAGTTCTTC. The full variable domain, with the rest looked up from reference TRBV9 and TRBJ2-1, is DSGVTQTPKHLITATGQRVTLRCSPRSGDLSVYWYQQSLDQGLQFLIQYYNGEERAKGNILERFSAQQFPDLHSELNLSSLELGDSALYFCASSVATGAAANEQFFGPGTRLTVL.

The chain uses TRBV13 and TRBJ2-7, with D unresolved. CDR1 is PRHDT and CDR2 is FYEKMQ in the germline V gene (reference sequence). The V end lost 1 base, the J end lost 4 bases, and 5 bases lay between the germline ends. The CDR3 has 12 amino acids. In DNA form, the CDR3 reads TGTGCCAGCAGCTTAGCCTTGTACGAGCAGTACTTC. It encodes CASSLALYEQYF.

CDR3 sequence (DNA): TGTGCCAGCAGTGAACAGGGGGTAAATGAGCAGTTCTTC. Protein: CASSEQGVNEQFF. The chain combines TRBV6-1 with TRBJ2-1, with 7 nucleotides matching TRBD1. Germline V gene data show CDR1 as MNHNS and CDR2 as SASEGT. The CDR3 loop spans 13 amino acids. V was pared by 2 bases and J by 7 bases, with 2 bases of the junction left unmatched.

V gene TRBV6-1 combines with J gene TRBJ2-5; 7 nucleotides align to TRBD2. In germline, CDR1 is MNHNS, CDR2 SASEGT. The CDR3 sequence is 14 residues long. V shed 2 bases and J 5 bases; nucleotides not matched to a gene: 5. Here the CDR3 DNA reads TGTGCCAGCAGTGAAATGGGAGGGTTGGAGACCCAGTACTTC. This codes for CASSEMGGLETQYF.

Points on this clone: One end of the junction varies from germline; a read error may be responsible. The chain combines TRBV5-1 with TRBJ2-2; 7 positions match TRBD2. This CDR3 contains 20 residues. CDR1 and CDR2 (germline): SGHRS, YFSETQ. The CDR3 sequence: CASNLKFVAGETGGTGELFF. As DNA, the CDR3 is TGCGCCAGCAACTTGAAGTTTGTAGCGGGTGAAACCGGGGGCACCGGGGAGCTGTTTTTT.

The chain combines TRBV27 with TRBJ2-1; TRBD1 agrees at 8 bases. The CDR3 is made up of 15 amino acids. The junction had 4 bases not matched to a gene; V was cut back by 1 base and J by 5 bases. The germline gives CDR1 MNHEY, CDR2 SMNVEV (reference sequence). CDR3 sequence reads: CASSLLPRGHNEQFF. CDR3 in DNA: TGTGCCAGCAGTTTATTACCCAGGGGGCACAATGAGCAGTTCTTC.

V gene TRBV28 combines with J gene TRBJ2-7, with TRBD2 identical over 7 bases. After removal of 3 bases from V and 3 bases from J, the junction contained 5 bases not matched to a gene. CDR1 and CDR2 from the germline V gene are MDHEN and SYDVKM. The CDR3 totals 14 residues. The CDR3 loop is CASSFSGGSYEQYF. CDR3 sequence (DNA): TGTGCCAGCAGTTTCTCCGGCGGGAGCTACGAGCAGTACTTC.

This clone was found many times. This chain joins TRBV7-9 and TRBJ2-5; a possible D gene is TRBD2 (5 bases). The CDR3 length is 14 residues. V was pared by 5 bases and J by 2 bases, with 12 bases between. Germline lookup yields CDR1 SEHNR and CDR2 FQNEAQ (reference sequence). The CDR3: CASSPRAQQETQYF. The CDR3 DNA is TGTGCCAGCAGCCCGAGGGCCCAGCAAGAGACCCAGTACTTC.

The CDR3 is CASFRGLVSNQPQHF. The CDR3 DNA reads as TGTGCCAGTTTTAGGGGGCTGGTGAGCAATCAGCCCCAGCATTTT. The chain recombines TRBV6-5 with TRBJ1-5; TRBD1 agrees at 7 bases. The V and J ends lost 9 bases and 1 base, in that order; junction bases with no gene match: 9. The CDR3 covers 15 residues. Germline V gene lookup returns CDR1 MNHEY and CDR2 SVGAGI.

The chain carries TRBV7-9 and TRBJ2-1, with 10 bases lining up with TRBD2. With 5 bases clipped from V and 6 bases from J, the junction kept 10 bases outside the gene matches. There are 16 residues in the CDR3. CDR1 is SEHNR and CDR2 is FQNEAQ in the germline V gene (reference sequence). CDR3 amino acids: CASSATVAGGPNEQFF. The CDR3 region has the DNA TGTGCCAGCAGCGCGACGGTAGCGGGAGGACCCAATGAGCAGTTCTTC.

The chain uses TRBV9 and TRBJ2-1, with D possibly matching TRBD2 (5 bases). The CDR3 contains 16 residues. The V gene's germline CDR1 is SGDLS and CDR2 YYNGEE. V was trimmed by 0 bases and J by 0 bases, leaving 10 bases between them. The CDR3 sequence is CASSVEGRVSYNEQFF. The DNA of the CDR3 is TGTGCCAGCAGCGTAGAAGGGCGGGTCTCCTACAATGAGCAGTTCTTC.

This clone was counted once. The same CDR3 also results from other DNA sequences found in this sample. V is TRBV7-9 and J is TRBJ2-7; D is unclear. This CDR3 region has 14 residues. The V gene's germline CDR1 is SEHNR and CDR2 FQNEAQ (reference sequence). The V gene lost 7 bases and the J gene lost 0 bases, with 13 bases spanning the gap. In DNA, the CDR3 is TGTGCCAGCATGCTATTGGCGATCTCCTACGAGCAGTACTTC. This translates into CASMLLAISYEQYF.

The chain combines TRBV7-9 with TRBJ2-1, with TRBD2 matching 8 bases. Germline CDR1 and CDR2: SEHNR and FQNEAQ (reference sequence). V dropped 6 bases and J dropped 5; count of bases not matched to a gene: 12. The CDR3 is 16 amino acids. This chain's CDR3 is CASRLPSGSPHNEQFF. The CDR3 DNA reads as TGTGCCAGCAGACTACCGAGCGGGAGTCCCCACAATGAGCAGTTCTTC.

The chain links TRBV4-1 to TRBJ2-7; 9 nucleotides match TRBD2. The germline V gene encodes CDR1 MGHRA and CDR2 YSYEKL. The CDR3 length is 14 residues. Trimming cost V 3 bases and J 3 bases; bases outside gene matches: 3. In DNA form, the CDR3 reads TGCGCCAGCAGCCATAGGACTAGCGACTACGAGCAGTACTTC. Protein: CASSHRTSDYEQYF.

The V call is TRBV7-9, the J call TRBJ2-5; D is possibly TRBD1 or TRBD2 (5 bases each). Germline values: CDR1 SEHNR, CDR2 FQNEAQ (reference sequence). The CDR3 totals 13 residues. Trimming took 4 bases from V and 5 from J, leaving 11 bases between them. CDR3 protein: CASSSPGSETQYF. CDR3 bases: TGTGCCAGCAGCTCTCCAGGGAGCGAGACCCAGTACTTC.